Below, one TCR beta chain is given with its context. The antigen it binds to is not known. At one of its ends the junction is not consistent with the germline gene, which may arise from a read error. Naive CD8 T cell libraries were made from approximately 20,000 to 1,000,000 sorted cells using 10%, 30% or 50% of purified RNA. Naive CD8 T cells were FACS-sorted as CD8+CD4-CCR7+CD45RA+ on a BD FACSAria II into RLT Plus buffer. To test detection sensitivity, Jurkat RNA equal to around 10 TCR copies was added to samples of roughly 17,000-1,100,000 naive CD8 T cells. CD8 T cells were enriched using RosetteSep CD8+ T Cell Enrichment Cocktail and Ficoll-Paque, and the enriched cells then underwent ACK red cell lysis. Library generation was performed with PCR. The instrument given in TCRdb is Illumina HiSeq 4000. Bulk TCR libraries were made following a previously described method, with the TCR primers given in Table S5. Purification of total RNA was performed with the Qiagen AllPrep DNA/RNA kit. Before analysis, reads from multiple sequencing runs of one library were combined. The study's own analysis went as follows. Reads were retained only if an exact TCR constant sequence was present, and the retained reads were trimmed to 150 nt and grouped according to their 12-nt molecular barcodes. Reads within each barcode group were sub-clustered using a 15% Levenshtein threshold, and quality-weighted consensus sequences were constructed for each RNA molecule. Non-functional sequences were excluded, and lower-count sequences lying one edit away from another sequence were also excluded. On the basis of fitting two negative binomial distributions, barcode sub-clusters with fewer than 20% of the maximum read count were discarded. The public reads were reanalyzed by TCRdb: fastp trimming at Q25, MiXCR alignment, in-frame beta chains only. Every entry covers one CDR3 protein and lists the most common genes and DNA from its rows. The V and J calls follow TCRdb's processing rather than the paper's. For this sample the table gives some 320,000 distinct CDR3 sequences, of which around a fifth were detected only once. The ten most abundant clones make up approximately 0.8% of the sample.

This record comes from a study of molecular identifiers for immune sequencing clone quantification (dated by TCRdb to the late 2010s). The study in broad terms: For a replicate experiment, RNA from approximately 20,000 or 100,000 naive CD8 T cells was divided into five aliquots, of which four were sequenced. This methods study benchmarked molecular-identifier clustering-based TCR repertoire sequencing (MIDCIRS) and TCR RNA copy counting, using CD8 T cells to do so.

The paper's findings and limits, for the study overall: The naive libraries included spiked-in Jurkat TCR RNA (roughly eleven copies' worth), and this Jurkat TCR RNA is not part of the donor repertoire. The sizes of highly expanded clones could end up underestimated when identical TCR molecules share a barcode. Modeling estimated about three recovered TCR RNA copies per cell, compared with roughly 10 by digital PCR, which implies 30% to 35% capture efficiency. In CMV-specific effector cells, clones with more than 20 RNA copies contained over 99% of molecules, whereas in naive cells such clones contained under 1% of molecules. Without barcode sub-clustering, chimeric consensus sequences inflated TCR diversity; chimeras reached as high as 47%. Spiked-in Jurkat TCR RNA equivalent to a single cell was reported to be detectable even among approximately 1 million naive CD8 T cells.

Taken from cysteine to phenylalanine, the CDR3 has 16 residues. Only CDR3 DNA remains: 48 bases, in frame from the first base. The germline V gene sets CDR1 to KGHDR and CDR2 to SFDVKD. Sequenced material: naive CD8+ T cells from blood, with Jurkat cell RNA spiked in. The cell subset or site label here, explained by the study, means: FACS-sorted CD8+CD4-CCR7+CD45RA+ naive T cells. The TCR sequence derives from a human donor in good health. Some libraries in this study had Jurkat cell RNA spiked in. The chain uses TRBV24-1 and TRBJ2-1; 9 bases in the middle match TRBD1. Read as DNA, the sequence is TGTGCCATCAGTGATTCCGGACAGGGGTGGTACAATGAGCAGTTCTTC. Its translation reads: CAISDSGQGWYNEQFF.